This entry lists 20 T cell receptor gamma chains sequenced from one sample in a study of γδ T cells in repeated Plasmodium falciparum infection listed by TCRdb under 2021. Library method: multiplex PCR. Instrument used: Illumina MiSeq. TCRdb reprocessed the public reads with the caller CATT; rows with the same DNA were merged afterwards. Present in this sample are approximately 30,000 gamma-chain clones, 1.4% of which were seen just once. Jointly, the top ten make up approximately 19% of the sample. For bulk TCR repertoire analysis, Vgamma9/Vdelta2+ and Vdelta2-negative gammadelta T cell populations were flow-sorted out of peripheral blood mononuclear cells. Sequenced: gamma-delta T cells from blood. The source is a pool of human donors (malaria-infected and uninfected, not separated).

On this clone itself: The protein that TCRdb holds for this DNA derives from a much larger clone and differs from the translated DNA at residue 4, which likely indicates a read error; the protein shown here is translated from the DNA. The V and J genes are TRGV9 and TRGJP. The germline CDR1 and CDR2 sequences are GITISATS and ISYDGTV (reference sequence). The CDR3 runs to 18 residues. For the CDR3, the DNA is TGTGCCTTGGGGGAGGTGCAGTCTACGAGTTTGGGCAAAAAAATCAAGGTATTT. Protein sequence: CALGEVQSTSLGKKIKVF.

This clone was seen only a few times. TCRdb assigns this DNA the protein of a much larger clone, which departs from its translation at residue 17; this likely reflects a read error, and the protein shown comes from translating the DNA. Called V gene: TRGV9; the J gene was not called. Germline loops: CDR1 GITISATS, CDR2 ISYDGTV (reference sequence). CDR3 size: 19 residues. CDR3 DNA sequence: TGTGCCTTGTGGGAGGTGCAAAGGCCCTCGGAGTTGGGCAAAAAAATCGAGGTATTT. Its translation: CALWEVQRPSELGKKIEVF.

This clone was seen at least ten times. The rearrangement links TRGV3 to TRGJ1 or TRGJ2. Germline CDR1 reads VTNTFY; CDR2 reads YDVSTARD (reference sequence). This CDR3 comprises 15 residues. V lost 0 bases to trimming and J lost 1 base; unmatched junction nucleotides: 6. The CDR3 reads CATWDRRGNYYKKLF. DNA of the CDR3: TGTGCCACCTGGGACAGGCGGGGAAATTATTATAAGAAACTCTTT.

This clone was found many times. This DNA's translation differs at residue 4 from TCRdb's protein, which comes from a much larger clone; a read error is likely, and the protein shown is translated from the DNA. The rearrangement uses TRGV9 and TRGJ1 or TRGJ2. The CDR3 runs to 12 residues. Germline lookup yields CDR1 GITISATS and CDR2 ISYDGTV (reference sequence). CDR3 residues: CALRESFNKKLF. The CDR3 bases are TGTGCCTTGCGGGAGTCCTTTAATAAGAAACTCTTT.

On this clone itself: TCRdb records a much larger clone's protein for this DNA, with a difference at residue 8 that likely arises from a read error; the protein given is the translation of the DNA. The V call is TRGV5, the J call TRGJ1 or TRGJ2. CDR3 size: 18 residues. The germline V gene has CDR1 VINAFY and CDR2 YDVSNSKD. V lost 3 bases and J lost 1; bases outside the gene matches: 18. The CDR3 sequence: CATWDGVSSLGNYYKKLF. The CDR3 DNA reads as TGTGCCACCTGGGACGGGGTGTCCTCACTTGGAAATTATTATAAGAAACTCTTT.

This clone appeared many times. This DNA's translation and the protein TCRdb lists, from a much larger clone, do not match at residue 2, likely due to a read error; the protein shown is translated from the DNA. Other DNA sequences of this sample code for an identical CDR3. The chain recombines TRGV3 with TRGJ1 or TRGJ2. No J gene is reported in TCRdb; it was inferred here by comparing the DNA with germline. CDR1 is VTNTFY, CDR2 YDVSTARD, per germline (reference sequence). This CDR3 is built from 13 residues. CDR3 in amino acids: CTTWDSPYYKKLF. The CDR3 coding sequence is TGTACCACCTGGGACTCCCCCTATTATAAGAAACTCTTT.

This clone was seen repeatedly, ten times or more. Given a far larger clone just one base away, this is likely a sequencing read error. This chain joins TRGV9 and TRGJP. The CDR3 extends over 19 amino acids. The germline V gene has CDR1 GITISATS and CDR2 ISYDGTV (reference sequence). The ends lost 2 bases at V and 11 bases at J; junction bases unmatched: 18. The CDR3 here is CALWEAISSSQMGKKIKVF. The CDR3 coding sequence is TGTGCCTTGTGGGAGGCCATCTCTTCCTCGCAGATGGGCAAAAAAATCAAGGTATTT.

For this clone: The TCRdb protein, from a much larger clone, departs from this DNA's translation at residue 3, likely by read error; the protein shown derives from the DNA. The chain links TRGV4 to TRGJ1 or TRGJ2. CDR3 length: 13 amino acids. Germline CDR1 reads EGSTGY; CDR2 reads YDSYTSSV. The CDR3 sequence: CAIWDGPPYKKLF. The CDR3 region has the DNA TGTGCCATCTGGGATGGACCCCCTTATAAGAAACTCTTT.

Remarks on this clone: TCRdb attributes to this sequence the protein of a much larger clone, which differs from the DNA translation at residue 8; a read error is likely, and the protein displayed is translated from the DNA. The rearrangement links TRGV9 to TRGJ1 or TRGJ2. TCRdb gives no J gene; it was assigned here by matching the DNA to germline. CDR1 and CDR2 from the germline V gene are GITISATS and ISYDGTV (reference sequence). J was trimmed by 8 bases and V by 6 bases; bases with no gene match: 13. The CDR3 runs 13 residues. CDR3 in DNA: TGTGCCTTGTGGCGGGGGCGGAGACATAAGAAACTCTTT. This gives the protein CALWRGRRHKKLF.

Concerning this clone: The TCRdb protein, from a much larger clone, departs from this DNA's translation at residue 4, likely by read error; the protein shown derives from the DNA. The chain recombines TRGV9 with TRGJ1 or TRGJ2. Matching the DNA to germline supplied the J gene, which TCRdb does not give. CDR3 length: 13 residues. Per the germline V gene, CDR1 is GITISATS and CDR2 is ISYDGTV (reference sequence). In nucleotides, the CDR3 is TGTGCCTTGCGGGAGCCCATTTATTATAAGAAACTCTTT. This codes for CALREPIYYKKLF.

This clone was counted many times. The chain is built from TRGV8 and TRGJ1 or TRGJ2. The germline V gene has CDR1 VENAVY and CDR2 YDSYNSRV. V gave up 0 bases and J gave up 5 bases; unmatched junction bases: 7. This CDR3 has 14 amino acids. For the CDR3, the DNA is TGTGCCACCTGGGATAGGCCTCAGGATTATAAGAAACTCTTT. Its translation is CATWDRPQDYKKLF.

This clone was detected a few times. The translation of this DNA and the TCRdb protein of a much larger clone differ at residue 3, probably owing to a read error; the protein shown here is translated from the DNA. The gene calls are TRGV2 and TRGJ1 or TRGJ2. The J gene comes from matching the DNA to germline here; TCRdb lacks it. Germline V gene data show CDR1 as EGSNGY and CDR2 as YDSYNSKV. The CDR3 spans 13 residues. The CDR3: CAPWDGHDYKKLF. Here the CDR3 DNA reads TGTGCCCCCTGGGACGGGCACGATTATAAGAAACTCTTT.

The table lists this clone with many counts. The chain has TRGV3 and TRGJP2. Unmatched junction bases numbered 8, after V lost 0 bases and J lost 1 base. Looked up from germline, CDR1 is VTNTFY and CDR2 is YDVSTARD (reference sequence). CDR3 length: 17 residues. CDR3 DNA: TGTGCCACCTGGGACAGGTGGAGGGGTAGTAGTGATTGGATCAAGACGTTT. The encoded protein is CATWDRWRGSSDWIKTF.

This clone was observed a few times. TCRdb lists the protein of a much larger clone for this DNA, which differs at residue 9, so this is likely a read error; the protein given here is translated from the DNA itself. The CDR3 DNA sequence: TGTGCCACCTGGGACAATGCTTCTTGTTATAAGAAACTCTTT. It translates to CATWDNASCYKKLF. This sequence joins TRGV3 and TRGJ1 or TRGJ2. The J gene was missing in TCRdb and was found by matching the end of the DNA to germline. The germline gives CDR1 VTNTFY, CDR2 YDVSTARD (reference sequence). The CDR3 is 14 amino acids. Germline trimming cut 2 bases from V and 6 bases from J; bases unmatched to any gene: 10.

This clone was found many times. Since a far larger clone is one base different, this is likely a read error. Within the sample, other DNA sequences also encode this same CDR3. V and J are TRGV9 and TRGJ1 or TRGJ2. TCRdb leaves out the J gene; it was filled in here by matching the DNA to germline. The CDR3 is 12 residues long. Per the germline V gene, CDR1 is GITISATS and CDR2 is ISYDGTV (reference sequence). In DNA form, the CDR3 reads TGTGCCCTGTGGGAGCCGGGGGATAAGAAACTCTTT. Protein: CALWEPGDKKLF.

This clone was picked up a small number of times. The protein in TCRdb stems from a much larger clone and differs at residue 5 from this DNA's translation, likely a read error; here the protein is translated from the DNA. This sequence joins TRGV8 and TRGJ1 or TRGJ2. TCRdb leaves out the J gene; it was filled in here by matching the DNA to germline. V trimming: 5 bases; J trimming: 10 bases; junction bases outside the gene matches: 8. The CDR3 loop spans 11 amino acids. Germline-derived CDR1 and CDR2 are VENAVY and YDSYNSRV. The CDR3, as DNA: TGTGCCACCTGGGGTAGTCACAAGAAACTCTTT. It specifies CATWGSHKKLF.

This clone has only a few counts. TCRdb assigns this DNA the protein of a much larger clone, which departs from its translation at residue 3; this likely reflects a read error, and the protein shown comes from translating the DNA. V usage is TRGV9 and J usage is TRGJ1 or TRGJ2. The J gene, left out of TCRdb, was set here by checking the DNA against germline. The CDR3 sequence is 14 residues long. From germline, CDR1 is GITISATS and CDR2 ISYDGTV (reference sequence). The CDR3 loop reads CASWEEEAYYKKLF. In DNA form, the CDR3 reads TGTGCCTCGTGGGAGGAGGAGGCTTATTATAAGAAACTCTTT.

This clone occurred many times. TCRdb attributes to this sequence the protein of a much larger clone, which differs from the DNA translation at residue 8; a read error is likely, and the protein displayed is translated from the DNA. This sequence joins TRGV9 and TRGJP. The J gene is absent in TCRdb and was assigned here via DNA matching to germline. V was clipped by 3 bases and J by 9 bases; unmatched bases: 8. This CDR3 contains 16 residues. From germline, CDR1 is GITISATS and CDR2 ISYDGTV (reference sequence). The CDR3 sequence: CALWEIRGLGKKIKVF. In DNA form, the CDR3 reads TGTGCCTTGTGGGAGATTCGAGGGTTGGGCAAAAAAATCAAGGTATTT.

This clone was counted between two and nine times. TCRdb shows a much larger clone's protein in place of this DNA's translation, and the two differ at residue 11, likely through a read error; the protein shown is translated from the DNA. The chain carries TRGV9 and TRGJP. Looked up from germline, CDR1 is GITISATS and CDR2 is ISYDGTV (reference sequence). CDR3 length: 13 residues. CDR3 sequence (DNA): TGTGCGCAGGGAGAGTTGGGCAAAAAAATCACGGTATTT. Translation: CAQGELGKKITVF.

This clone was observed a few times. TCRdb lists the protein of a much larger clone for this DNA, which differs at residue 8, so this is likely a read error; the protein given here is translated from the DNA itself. CDR3 DNA sequence: TGTGCCACCTGGGATAGCCCCAGTAAGAAACTCTTT. As protein: CATWDSPSKKLF. The chain recombines TRGV8 with TRGJ1 or TRGJ2. Germline V gene sequence: CDR1 VENAVY, CDR2 YDSYNSRV. CDR3 length: 12 residues. The trim removed 1 base at V and 9 bases at J, leaving 6 bases unmatched.